This T cell receptor beta chain was found in a study of blood T cell repertoires in COVID-19. About the study: Material from acute and convalescent COVID-19 was sourced from the United States, Italy and Spain.

The Seattle patients, enrolled during active infection, were followed longitudinally. Study processing details: Scientists estimated how many nucleated cells there were by amplifying reference gene primers. TCRdb's table, derived via immunoSEQ multiplex PCR, lists solely in-frame clones and lacks some. That table supplies the V and J calls and clone size; D and trimming were determined from the DNA. The sample carries about 420,000 clones, over 85% recorded once. V lost 0 bases, J lost 4 bases, and 9 bases lay in between. Germline CDR1 SGHRS, CDR2 YFSETQ. This CDR3 comprises 14 residues. The chain has TRBV5-1 and TRBJ2-3; TRBD1 might be the D (7 bases). The sequence was collected from a man between 18 and 35 years old with COVID-19, enrolled during active disease. What was sequenced was peripheral blood. The chain's CDR3 is CASSLGRGPDTQYF. The DNA for the CDR3 is TGCGCCAGCAGCTTGGGGAGGGGGCCAGATACGCAGTATTTT.